Presented here are 24 T cell receptor beta chains from one specimen sequenced in a study of blood T cell repertoires in COVID-19. The repertoire was sequenced with immunoSEQ multiplex PCR; TCRdb's copy has only in-frame clones and lacks some. The data show about 250,000 clones, more than 70% seen once. Material: peripheral blood. The source is a man aged 80 or over with acute or convalescent COVID-19.

The chain joins TRBV2 to TRBJ2-2, with 9 bases matching TRBD1. V was clipped by 6 bases and J by 6 bases; unmatched bases: 2. The CDR3 contains 13 residues. The germline V gene has CDR1 SNHLY and CDR2 FYNNEI. The CDR3 loop is CASRGTGPGELFF. In DNA, the CDR3 is TGTGCCAGCAGGGGGACAGGGCCCGGGGAGCTGTTTTTT. The variable domain in full, completed from reference TRBV2 and TRBJ2-2, reads EPEVTQTPSHQVTQMGQEVILRCVPISNHLYFYWYRQILGQKVEFLVSFYNNEISEKSEIFDDQFSVERPDGSNFTLKIRSTKLEDSAMYFCASRGTGPGELFFGEGSRLTVL.

This clone was counted a few times. The rearrangement uses TRBV30 and TRBJ1-1; TRBD1 might be the D (5 bases). This CDR3 is built from 11 residues. Germline V gene lookup returns CDR1 GTSNPN and CDR2 SVGIG (reference sequence). V dropped 0 bases and J dropped 8 bases, with 7 bases sitting between them. The CDR3 spells CAWSVGGEAFF. The CDR3 coding sequence is TGTGCCTGGAGTGTCGGGGGGGAAGCTTTCTTT.

The J gene is TRBJ2-7, the V gene TRBV4-1; the D gene is possibly TRBD1 (6 bases). With 6 bases removed from V and 4 bases from J, the gap between germline ends came to 19 bases. There are 15 residues in the CDR3. Germline V CDR1 and CDR2: MGHRA, YSYEKL. The CDR3 bases are TGCGCCAGCAGTCGTTCAGGGGAGTCGCATTACGAGCAGTACTTC. It yields the protein CASSRSGESHYEQYF.

J is TRBJ2-1 and V is TRBV24-1; 11 bases map to TRBD2. This CDR3 has 14 amino acids. Germline assignment: CDR1 KGHDR and CDR2 SFDVKD. V dropped 5 bases and J dropped 4; count of bases not matched to a gene: 0. CDR3 nucleotides: TGTGCCACCAGTGCTAGCGGGGGGTACAATGAGCAGTTCTTC. Translated: CATSASGGYNEQFF.

The V gene is TRBV11-1, the J gene TRBJ2-1; D is perhaps TRBD2 (6 bases). Trimming pared 1 base from V and 9 bases from J, leaving 13 bases between. The CDR3 spans 14 residues. CDR1 SGHAT and CDR2 FQDESV come from the germline V gene (reference sequence). The CDR3 sequence: CASSLGGVATEQFF. The DNA of the CDR3 is TGTGCCAGCAGCTTAGGCGGGGTGGCCACTGAGCAGTTCTTC.

The CDR3 DNA reads as TGCAGTGCTAGTCGGGACAGGGGTCGTAATGAGCAGTTCTTC. It specifies CSASRDRGRNEQFF. The chain couples TRBV20-1 to TRBJ2-1, with 10 positions matching TRBD1. The CDR3 is 14 amino acids. Germline CDR1 reads DFQATT; CDR2 reads SNEGSKA (reference sequence). J gave up 7 bases and V 3 bases, and 6 bases lay outside the gene matches.

The rearrangement joins TRBV9 to TRBJ2-3, with TRBD1 matching over 7 bases. Per germline, CDR1 SGDLS and CDR2 YYNGEE. V was clipped by 0 bases and J by 0 bases; unmatched bases: 7. This CDR3 has 17 residues. CDR3 amino acids: CASSVAPYRGSTDTQYF. The DNA of the CDR3 is TGTGCCAGCAGCGTAGCCCCCTACAGGGGAAGCACAGATACGCAGTATTTT.

The J gene is TRBJ2-5, the V gene TRBV5-1; TRBD2 agrees at 10 bases. This CDR3 has 17 amino acids. The V gene end was trimmed by 0 bases and the J gene end by 5 bases; junction bases not matched to a gene: 10. In germline, CDR1 is SGHRS, CDR2 YFSETQ. The CDR3 sequence is CASSLASSGGAVETQYF. CDR3 in DNA: TGCGCCAGCAGCTTGGCCTCGAGCGGGGGGGCAGTTGAGACCCAGTACTTC.

The rearrangement links TRBV6-2 or TRBV6-3 to TRBJ2-2; the match to TRBD2 covers 10 bases. Germline CDR1 MNHEY, CDR2 SVGEGT. The length of the CDR3 is 20 residues. Losses at the gene ends were 0 bases for V and 6 bases for J; bases not matched to a gene: 16. CDR3 protein: CASSYSIAPSGRGVAGELFF. Here the CDR3 DNA reads TGTGCCAGCAGTTACTCGATAGCCCCCAGCGGGAGGGGCGTCGCCGGGGAGCTGTTTTTT.

The chain uses TRBV7-9 and TRBJ2-1; possible D gene TRBD2, 5 bases. Trimming removed 5 bases from V and 9 bases from J, with 11 bases in between. Per the germline V gene, CDR1 is SEHNR and CDR2 is FQNEAQ (reference sequence). The CDR3 runs to 12 residues. This chain's CDR3 is CASSPDFGEQFF. CDR3 nucleotide sequence: TGTGCCAGCAGCCCGGACTTCGGTGAGCAGTTCTTC.

The chain joins TRBV24-1 to TRBJ2-1, with 7 nucleotides matching TRBD2. The V gene end was trimmed by 6 bases and the J gene end by 1 base; junction bases not matched to a gene: 11. Looked up from germline, CDR1 is KGHDR and CDR2 is SFDVKD. The CDR3 extends over 17 amino acids. This chain's CDR3 is CATSTSLGSGSYNEQFF. The CDR3 DNA sequence: TGTGCCACCAGTACGTCGCTAGGTAGCGGGTCCTACAATGAGCAGTTCTTC.

In the case of this clone: An end of the junction does not agree with germline; a read error may underlie this. The V call is TRBV9, the J call TRBJ2-1, with 10 bases identical to TRBD1. Germline V gene sequence: CDR1 SGDLS, CDR2 YYNGEE. The CDR3 runs 16 residues. This chain's CDR3 is CARSVGGDRGYNEQFF. Written as DNA, the CDR3 is TGTGCCCGCAGCGTAGGGGGGGACAGGGGCTACAATGAGCAGTTCTTC.

Turning to this clone: The identical CDR3 is also encoded by other nucleotide sequences in the sample. V is TRBV5-1 and J is TRBJ1-3; 7 positions agree with TRBD1. V dropped 4 bases and J dropped 2; count of bases not matched to a gene: 3. This CDR3 contains 14 residues. The germline gives CDR1 SGHRS, CDR2 YFSETQ. The CDR3: CASSLGTAGNTIYF. DNA of the CDR3: TGCGCCAGCAGCCTCGGGACAGCTGGAAACACCATATATTTT.

CDR3 protein: CASSPLGQGNTGELFF. CDR3 DNA sequence: TGTGCCAGCTCACCACTCGGGCAGGGTAACACCGGGGAGCTGTTTTTT. This rearrangement joins TRBV18 to TRBJ2-2; the D gene is possibly TRBD1 (5 bases). Per germline, CDR1 KGHSH and CDR2 LQKENI. The ends were cut back, 1 base at V and 2 bases at J, with 11 bases in the middle. This CDR3 has 16 residues.

This CDR3 is CASSRPPTGTGANVLTF. The CDR3 DNA follows: TGCGCCAGCAGCCGTCCCCCGACAGGTACTGGGGCCAACGTCCTGACTTTC. The chain links TRBV5-1 to TRBJ2-6; weak D call: TRBD1 (6 bases). V lost 4 bases, J lost 2 bases, and 16 bases lay in between. The CDR3 consists of 17 residues. Germline CDR1 is SGHRS and CDR2 is YFSETQ.

This sequence joins TRBV19 and TRBJ1-3; 8 positions agree with TRBD1. With V trimmed by 5 bases and J by 0 bases, 6 bases remained unmatched. Germline-derived CDR1 and CDR2 are LNHDA and SQIVND (reference sequence). The CDR3 is 16 residues long. CDR3 loop: CASSVTGGFSGNTIYF. The CDR3 DNA sequence: TGTGCCAGTAGTGTTACAGGGGGGTTCTCTGGAAACACCATATATTTT.

This clone was detected a few times. The rearrangement joins TRBV19 to TRBJ1-4, with TRBD1 as a possible D gene (5 bases). The germline gives CDR1 LNHDA, CDR2 SQIVND (reference sequence). Trimming stripped 6 bases from V and 5 bases from J, with 13 bases between. The length of the CDR3 is 14 residues. This CDR3 is CASSGGTVNEKLFF. The DNA for the CDR3 is TGTGCCAGTAGCGGGGGGACCGTAAATGAAAAACTGTTTTTT.

The chain combines TRBV7-9 with TRBJ1-1; TRBD1 matches at 8 bases. Germline CDR1 is SEHNR and CDR2 is FQNEAQ (reference sequence). The CDR3 covers 13 residues. The V gene end was trimmed by 9 bases and the J gene end by 0 bases; junction bases not matched to a gene: 3. The CDR3 region has the DNA TGTGCCAGTGGACAGGGACTGAACACTGAAGCTTTCTTT. Translating it yields CASGQGLNTEAFF.

The sample holds one count of this clone. The chain carries TRBV12-3 or TRBV12-4 and TRBJ1-1; no clear D. The CDR3 is 13 amino acids. V lost 3 bases and J 6 bases, leaving 11 bases between the germline ends. Written as DNA, the CDR3 is TGTGCCAGCAGTTTTTTCGGGGATTCTGAAGCTTTCTTT. Amino acid sequence: CASSFFGDSEAFF.

V gene TRBV21-1 combines with J gene TRBJ2-3; TRBD2 is taken as the D call from the table, unchecked against the DNA. TRBV21-1 is termed a pseudogene. This CDR3 spans 16 amino acids. CDR3: CASASLLAGPTDTQYF. The CDR3 bases are TGTGCCAGCGCCTCTCTTCTAGCGGGGCCCACAGATACGCAGTATTTT.

A few counts support this clone. The same CDR3 also results from other DNA sequences found in this sample. This chain uses TRBV18 with TRBJ2-7, with 10 nucleotides matching TRBD1. This CDR3 has 14 amino acids. The V and J ends lost 3 bases and 2 bases, in that order; junction bases with no gene match: 1. Germline CDR1 reads KGHSH; CDR2 reads LQKENI. Here the CDR3 reads CASSPGTGAYEQYF. The CDR3 DNA reads as TGTGCCAGCTCACCTGGGACAGGGGCCTACGAGCAGTACTTC.

The chain recombines TRBV19 with TRBJ2-2, with a possible D match to TRBD2 (6 bases). V was clipped by 7 bases and J by 5 bases, with 17 bases between them. The CDR3 spans 15 residues. CDR1 is LNHDA and CDR2 is SQIVND in the germline V gene (reference sequence). For the CDR3, the DNA is TGTGCCAGTAATCCGCTCGGACGGGGGACCGGGGAGCTGTTTTTT. Its protein is CASNPLGRGTGELFF. Combining the CDR3 with reference TRBV19 and TRBJ2-2 gives the whole variable domain DGGITQSPKYLFRKEGQNVTLSCEQNLNHDAMYWYRQDPGQGLRLIYYSQIVNDFQKGDIAEGYSVSREKKESFPLTVTSAQKNPTAFYLCASNPLGRGTGELFFGEGSRLTVL.

This chain joins TRBV10-3 and TRBJ1-5; tentatively, D is TRBD1 (5 bases). The V gene's germline CDR1 is ENHRY and CDR2 SYGVKD. V was cut by 8 bases and J by 7 bases, with 15 bases left in between. The CDR3 length is 13 residues. Written as DNA, the CDR3 is TGTGCCATCGGCCAGGGACTTGGGCAGCCCCAGCATTTT. This codes for CAIGQGLGQPQHF.

V is TRBV18 and J is TRBJ2-2; the match to TRBD2 covers 7 bases. CDR3 length equals 16 residues. V dropped 1 base and J dropped 1; count of bases not matched to a gene: 3. Germline values: CDR1 KGHSH, CDR2 LQKENI. As DNA, the CDR3 is TGTGCCAGCTCACCACTTTCTAGCGGGAACACCGGGGAGCTGTTTTTT. Its translation is CASSPLSSGNTGELFF.